The present entry profiles one T cell receptor beta chain with its context. The sample belongs to a study of blood T cell repertoires in COVID-19. Study in general: PBMCs, B-cell-depleted T cells, or T cells were the source of the cDNA or gDNA that made up the material.

Per the original data handling: Estimation of nucleated cell counts was performed using reference gene primer amplification. Sequencing was performed with immunoSEQ multiplex PCR; in TCRdb, only in-frame clones are kept and a portion is missing. The DNA was the basis for D and trimming; V, J and clone size are from that table. This sample has roughly 410,000 clones, with 70% to 90% found just once. The germline CDR1 and CDR2 sequences are SGHVS and FQNEAQ. CDR3 length equals 16 residues. V lost 2 bases, J lost 4 bases, and 9 bases stayed unmatched. This rearrangement joins TRBV7-8 to TRBJ1-1; 8 nucleotides align to TRBD1. Sequenced: peripheral blood. The TCR was taken from a woman aged 35 to 49 with COVID-19, enrolled during active disease. CDR3 nucleotides: TGTGCCAGCAGCTTAAGCCAGGGGGCGCGAGGCACTGAAGCTTTCTTT. Protein sequence: CASSLSQGARGTEAFF. The full variable domain, its missing parts supplied by reference TRBV7-8 and TRBJ1-1, is GAGVSQSPRYKVAKRGQDVALRCDPISGHVSLFWYQQALGQGPEFLTYFQNEAQLDKSGLPSDRFFAERPEGSVSTLKIQRTQQEDSAVYLCASSLSQGARGTEAFFGQGTRLTVV.